This T cell receptor (beta chain) was sequenced during a study of shared clonotypes between healthy human individuals. With regard to this clone: No antigen is known for it.

General study points: The study found lower generation probabilities in non-shared clonotypes than in those shared by all four donors.

This CDR3 spans 15 amino acids. Germline V lookup: CDR1 SGHNT, CDR2 YYREEE (reference sequence). V was cut by 4 bases and J by 0 bases, with 11 bases left in between. Measured with immunoSEQ multiplex PCR; TCRdb has only the in-frame clones, and not every one. The sample includes about 380,000 clones, around 96% of them seen just once. The chain combines TRBV5-4 with TRBJ2-1; D is unclear. Sample: memory CD8+ T cells sorted from blood. This sample's subset: CD45RO+ cells pooled with CCR7-negative TemRA cells. This sequence originates from a man between 25 and 39 years old in good health. The chain's CDR3 is CASSLDLSSYNEQFF. Here the CDR3 DNA reads TGTGCCAGCAGCCTTGACTTGAGCTCCTACAATGAGCAGTTCTTC.